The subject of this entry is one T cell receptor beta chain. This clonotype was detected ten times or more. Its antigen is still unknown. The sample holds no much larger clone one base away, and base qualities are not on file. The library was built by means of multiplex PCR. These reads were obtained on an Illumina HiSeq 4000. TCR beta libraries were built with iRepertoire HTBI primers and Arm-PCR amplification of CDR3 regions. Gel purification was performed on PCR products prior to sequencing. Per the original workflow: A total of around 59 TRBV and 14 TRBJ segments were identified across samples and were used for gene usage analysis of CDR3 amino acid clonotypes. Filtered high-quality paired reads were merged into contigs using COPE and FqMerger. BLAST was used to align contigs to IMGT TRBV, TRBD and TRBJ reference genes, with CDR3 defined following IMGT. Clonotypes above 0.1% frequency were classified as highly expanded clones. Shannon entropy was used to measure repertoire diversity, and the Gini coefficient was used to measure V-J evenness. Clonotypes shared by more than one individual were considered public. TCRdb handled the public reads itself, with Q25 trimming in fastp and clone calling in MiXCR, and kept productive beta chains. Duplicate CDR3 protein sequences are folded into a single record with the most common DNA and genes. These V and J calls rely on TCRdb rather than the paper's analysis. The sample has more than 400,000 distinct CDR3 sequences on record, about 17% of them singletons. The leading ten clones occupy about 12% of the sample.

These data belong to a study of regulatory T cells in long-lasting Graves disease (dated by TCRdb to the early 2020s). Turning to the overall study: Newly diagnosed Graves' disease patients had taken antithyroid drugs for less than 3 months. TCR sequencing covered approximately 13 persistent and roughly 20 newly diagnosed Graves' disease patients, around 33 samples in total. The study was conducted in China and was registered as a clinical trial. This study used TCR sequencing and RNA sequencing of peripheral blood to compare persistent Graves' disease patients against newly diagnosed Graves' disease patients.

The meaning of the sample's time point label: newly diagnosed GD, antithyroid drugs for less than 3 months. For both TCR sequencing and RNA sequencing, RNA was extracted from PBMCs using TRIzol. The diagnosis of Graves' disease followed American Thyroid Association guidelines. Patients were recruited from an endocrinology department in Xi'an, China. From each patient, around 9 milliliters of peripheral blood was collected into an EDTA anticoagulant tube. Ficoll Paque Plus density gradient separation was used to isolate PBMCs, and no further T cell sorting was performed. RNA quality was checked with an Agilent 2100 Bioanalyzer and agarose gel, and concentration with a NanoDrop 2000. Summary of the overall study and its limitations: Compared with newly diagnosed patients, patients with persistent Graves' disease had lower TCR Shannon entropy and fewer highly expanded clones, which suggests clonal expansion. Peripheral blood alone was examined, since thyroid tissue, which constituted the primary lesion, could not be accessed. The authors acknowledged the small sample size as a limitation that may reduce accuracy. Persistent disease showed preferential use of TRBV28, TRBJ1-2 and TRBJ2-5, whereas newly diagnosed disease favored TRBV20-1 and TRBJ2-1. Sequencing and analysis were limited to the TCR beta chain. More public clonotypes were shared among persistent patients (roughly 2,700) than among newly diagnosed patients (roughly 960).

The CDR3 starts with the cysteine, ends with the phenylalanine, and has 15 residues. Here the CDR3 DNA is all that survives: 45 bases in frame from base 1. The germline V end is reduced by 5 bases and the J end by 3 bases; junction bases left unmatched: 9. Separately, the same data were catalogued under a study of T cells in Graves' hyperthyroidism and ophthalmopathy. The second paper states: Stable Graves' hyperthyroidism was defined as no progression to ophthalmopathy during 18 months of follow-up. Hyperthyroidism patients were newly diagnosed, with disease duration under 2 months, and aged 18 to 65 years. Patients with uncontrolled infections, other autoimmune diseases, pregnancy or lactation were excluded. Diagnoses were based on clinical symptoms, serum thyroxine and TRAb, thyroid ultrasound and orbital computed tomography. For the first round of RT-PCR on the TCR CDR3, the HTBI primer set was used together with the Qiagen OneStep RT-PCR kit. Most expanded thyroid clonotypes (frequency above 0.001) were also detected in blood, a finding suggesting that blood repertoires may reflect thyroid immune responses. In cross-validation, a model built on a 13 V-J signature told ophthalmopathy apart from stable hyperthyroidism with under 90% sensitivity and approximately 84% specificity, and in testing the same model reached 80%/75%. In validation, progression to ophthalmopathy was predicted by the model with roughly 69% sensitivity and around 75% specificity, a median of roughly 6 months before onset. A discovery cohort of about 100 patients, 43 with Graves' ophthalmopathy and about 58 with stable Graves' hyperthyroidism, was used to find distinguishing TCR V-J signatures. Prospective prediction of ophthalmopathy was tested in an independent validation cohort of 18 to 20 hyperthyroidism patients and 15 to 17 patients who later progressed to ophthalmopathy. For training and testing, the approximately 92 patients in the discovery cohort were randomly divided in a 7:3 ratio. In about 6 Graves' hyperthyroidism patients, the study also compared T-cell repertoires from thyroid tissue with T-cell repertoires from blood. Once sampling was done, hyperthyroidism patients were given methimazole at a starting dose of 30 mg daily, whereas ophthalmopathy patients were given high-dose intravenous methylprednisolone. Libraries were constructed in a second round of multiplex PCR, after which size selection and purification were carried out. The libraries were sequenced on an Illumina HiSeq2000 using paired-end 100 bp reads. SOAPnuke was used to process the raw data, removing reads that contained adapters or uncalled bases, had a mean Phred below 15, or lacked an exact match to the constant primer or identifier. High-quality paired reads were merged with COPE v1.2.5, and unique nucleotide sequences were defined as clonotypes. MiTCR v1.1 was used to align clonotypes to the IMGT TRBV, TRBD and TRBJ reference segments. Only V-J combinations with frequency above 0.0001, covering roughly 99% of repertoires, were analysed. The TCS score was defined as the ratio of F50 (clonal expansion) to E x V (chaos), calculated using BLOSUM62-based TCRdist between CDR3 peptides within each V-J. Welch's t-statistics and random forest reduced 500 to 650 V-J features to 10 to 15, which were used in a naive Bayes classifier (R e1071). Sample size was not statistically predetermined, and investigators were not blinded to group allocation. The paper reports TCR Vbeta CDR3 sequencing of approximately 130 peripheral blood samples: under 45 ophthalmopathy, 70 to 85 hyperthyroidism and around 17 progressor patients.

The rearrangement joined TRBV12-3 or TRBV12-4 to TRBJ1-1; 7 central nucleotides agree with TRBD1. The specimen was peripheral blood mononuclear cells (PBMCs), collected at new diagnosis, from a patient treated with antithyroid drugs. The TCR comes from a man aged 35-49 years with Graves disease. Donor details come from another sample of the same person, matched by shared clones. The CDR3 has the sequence CASSRARGRDTEAFF. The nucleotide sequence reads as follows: TGTGCCAGCAGTCGTGCTAGGGGGCGCGACACTGAAGCTTTCTTT.